This T cell receptor beta chain was recovered during a study of identical twins. Findings of the study overall: The study found that models underestimated out-of-frame TCR alpha sharing in monozygotic twins. Conclusions came from cross-sectional statistical analysis, not from following the same donors.

The V segment lost 1 base and the J segment 6 bases; nucleotides outside the gene matches: 4. Germline loops: CDR1 DFQATT, CDR2 SNEGSKA (reference sequence). There are 13 residues in the CDR3. A universal primer site was added by template switching, and unique molecular identifiers were carried by the cDNA. TCRdb re-called the 5' RACE reads with MiXCR, one entry per CDR3 protein. The sample shows around 670,000 distinct CDR3 sequences, roughly 6% of them seen only once. This clonotype came up many times. Its specificity is unknown. This clonotype was obtained from a man aged 18 to 29 in good health. The gene calls are TRBV20-1 and TRBJ2-7, with 9 bases aligning to TRBD1. Input material: naive T cells sorted from blood. CDR3 sequence (DNA): TGCAGTGCTAGAGTCACAGGGGGCTTCGAGCAGTACTTC. Its translation: CSARVTGGFEQYF.